This TCR beta chain is drawn from a study of T cell changes during pregnancy in multiple sclerosis. Measured with immunoSEQ multiplex PCR; TCRdb has only the in-frame clones, and not every one. The table has 50,000 to 65,000 clones, around 91% seen once; the top ten hold under 2%. The material was peripheral blood, obtained after pregnancy. The sequence was collected from a female donor with multiple sclerosis, enrolled in a pregnancy study.

CDR3 region: CASSVGPPRTGQNIQYF. CDR3 sequence (DNA): TGTGCCAGCAGCGTAGGTCCGCCCAGGACAGGTCAAAACATTCAGTACTTC. The rearrangement uses TRBV9 and TRBJ2-4; 7 nucleotides match TRBD1. CDR1 SGDLS and CDR2 YYNGEE come from the germline V gene. With V trimmed by 0 bases and J by 5 bases, 11 bases remained unmatched. This CDR3 contains 17 residues.